Reported below is one T cell receptor beta chain. The antigen is unknown. Germline loops: CDR1 LNHDA, CDR2 SQIVND (reference sequence). CDR3 size: 15 residues. V was clipped by 3 bases and J by 8 bases, with 16 bases between them. As for treatment: roughly 18 received Ad26.COV2.S at low or high dose, single or two shots; roughly five received placebo; per-sample allocation not given. Samples were taken on day 63 after the first vaccine or placebo injection. Within Boston, the person who donated was an adult of 18-55 years. This entry belongs to a study of Ad26.COV2.S vaccination and SARS-CoV-2 variants. About the study: The trial was COV1001 and the donor's arm was Ad26.COV2.S. Intramuscularly, Ad26.COV2.S was given either once or twice, 56 days apart. Study-level points and caveats: While placebo recipients had lower spike-specific TCR breadth, vaccine recipients had more.

Generated by immunoSEQ multiplex PCR, the TCRdb table keeps only in-frame clones and is missing some. There are approximately 500,000 clones in the sample; around 90% occur only once, and over 10% lies in the top ten. The source material was peripheral blood, sampled in a trial of Ad26.COV2.S vaccine versus placebo. This TCR came from a person aged 18-65 years who received the Ad26.COV2.S COVID-19 vaccine or a placebo. The gene calls are TRBV19 and TRBJ1-4; perhaps TRBD1 as D (6 bases). DNA of the CDR3: TGTGCCAGTAGTATGGAAGGCGCCAGGGGAGAAAAACTGTTTTTT. It encodes CASSMEGARGEKLFF. Supplemented by reference TRBV19 and TRBJ1-4, the full variable domain reads DGGITQSPKYLFRKEGQNVTLSCEQNLNHDAMYWYRQDPGQGLRLIYYSQIVNDFQKGDIAEGYSVSREKKESFPLTVTSAQKNPTAFYLCASSMEGARGEKLFFGSGTQLSVL.